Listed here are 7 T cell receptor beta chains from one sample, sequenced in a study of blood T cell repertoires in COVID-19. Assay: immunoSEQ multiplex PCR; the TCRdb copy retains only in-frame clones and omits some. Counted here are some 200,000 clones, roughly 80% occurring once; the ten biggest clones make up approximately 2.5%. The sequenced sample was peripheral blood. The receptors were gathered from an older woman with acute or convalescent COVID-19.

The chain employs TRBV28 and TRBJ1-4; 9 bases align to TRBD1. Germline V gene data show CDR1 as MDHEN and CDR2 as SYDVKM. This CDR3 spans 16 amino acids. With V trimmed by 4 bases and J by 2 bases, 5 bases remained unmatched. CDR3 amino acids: CASSSPQGATNEKLFF. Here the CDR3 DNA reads TGTGCCAGCAGTTCCCCACAGGGGGCCACTAATGAAAAACTGTTTTTT. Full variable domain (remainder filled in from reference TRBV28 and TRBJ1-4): DVKVTQSSRYLVKRTGEKVFLECVQDMDHENMFWYRQDPGLGLRLIYFSYDVKMKEKGDIPEGYSVSREKKERFSLILESASTNQTSMYLCASSSPQGATNEKLFFGSGTQLSVL.

The CDR3 bases are TGTGCCAGCAGCTTACGCTGGGGGGGGAATCAGCCCCAGCATTTT. Its protein is CASSLRWGGNQPQHF. The V and J genes are TRBV7-2 and TRBJ1-5, with a possible D match to TRBD1 (5 bases). CDR3 length: 15 residues. Germline V gene data show CDR1 as SGHTA and CDR2 as FQGNSA. V dropped 2 bases and J dropped 4 bases, with 12 bases sitting between them.

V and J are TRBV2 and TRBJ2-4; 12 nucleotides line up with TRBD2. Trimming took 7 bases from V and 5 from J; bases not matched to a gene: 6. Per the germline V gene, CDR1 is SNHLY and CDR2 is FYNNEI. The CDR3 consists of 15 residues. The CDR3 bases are TGTGCCAGCACGGCTAGCGGGGGGGAGGAAAACATTCAGTACTTC. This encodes CASTASGGEENIQYF.

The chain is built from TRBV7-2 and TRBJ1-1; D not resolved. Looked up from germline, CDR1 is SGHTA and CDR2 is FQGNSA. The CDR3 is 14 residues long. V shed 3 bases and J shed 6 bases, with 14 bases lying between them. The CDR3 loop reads CASSFKVFSAEAFF. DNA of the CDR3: TGTGCCAGCAGCTTTAAAGTTTTTAGCGCTGAAGCTTTCTTT.

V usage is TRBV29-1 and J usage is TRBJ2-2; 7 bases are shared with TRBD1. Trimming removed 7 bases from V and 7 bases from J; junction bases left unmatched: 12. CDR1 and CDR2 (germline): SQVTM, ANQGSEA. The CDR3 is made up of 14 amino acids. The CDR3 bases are TGCAGCGGAGGGACAGCACAATATAACGGGGAGCTGTTTTTT. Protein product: CSGGTAQYNGELFF.

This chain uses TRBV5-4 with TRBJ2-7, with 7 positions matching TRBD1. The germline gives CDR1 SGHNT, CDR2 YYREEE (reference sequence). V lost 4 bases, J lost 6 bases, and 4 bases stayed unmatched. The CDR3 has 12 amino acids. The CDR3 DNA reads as TGTGCCAGCAGCCAGACAGGGCGCGAGCAGTACTTC. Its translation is CASSQTGREQYF.

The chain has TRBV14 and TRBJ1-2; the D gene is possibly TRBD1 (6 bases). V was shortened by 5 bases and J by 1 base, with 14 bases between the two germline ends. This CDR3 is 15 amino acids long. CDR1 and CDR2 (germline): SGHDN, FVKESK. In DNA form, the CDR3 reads TGTGCCAGCAGCGCAGGGGTTGGGGTTAACTATGGCTACACCTTC. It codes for CASSAGVGVNYGYTF.